This T cell receptor beta chain is from a study of shared clonotypes between healthy human individuals. CD45RO-negative, CCR7-selected cells formed the naive CD8 fraction, which excluded terminally differentiated effector memory CD45RA+ cells. Germline V gene sequence: CDR1 MNHNS, CDR2 SASEGT. With V trimmed by 3 bases and J by 4 bases, 0 bases remained unmatched. This CDR3 region has 13 residues. Authors' data handling: Filtering of immunoSEQ junctional sequences could not match full-length read filtering. TCRdb's table, derived via immunoSEQ multiplex PCR, lists solely in-frame clones and lacks some. For V, J and clone size, that table is used; D and trimming come from the DNA. There are hundreds of thousands of clones in the sample; approximately 96% occur only once, and approximately 0.12% lies in the top ten.

This TCR derives from a woman in her 30s in good health. The V call is TRBV6-1, the J call TRBJ1-2, with 9 bases aligning to TRBD1. The sequenced sample consisted of naive CD8+ T cells sorted from blood. CDR3 protein: CASSEDRGYGYTF. DNA for the CDR3: TGTGCCAGCAGTGAGGACAGGGGCTATGGCTACACCTTC.